The text below deals with one TCR beta chain. The antigen is unknown. One end of the junction fails to match germline, which may point to a read error. In germline, CDR1 is SSHAT, CDR2 FNYEAQ (reference sequence). CDR3 length equals 18 residues. This PCR relied on a set of 60 Vbeta primers and 13 Jbeta primers. The repertoire was sequenced with immunoSEQ multiplex PCR; TCRdb's copy has only in-frame clones and lacks some. Recorded here are 150,000 or so clones; the top ten clones represent around 1.7%. These data originate in a study of cytomegalovirus exposure and HLA in healthy donors. Study-wide results and limits: Presence/absence comparisons presumed near-even sequencing depth among donors. Among TCR beta chains, those listed as cytomegalovirus-associated numbered about 150.

This chain joins TRBV7-7 and TRBJ2-5; 7 bases are shared with TRBD1. Sequenced: PBMCs. The receptor was derived from a woman in her 50s in good health and CMV-seronegative. The CDR3: CASSHQTGIRDLQETQYF. The CDR3 nucleotides read TGTGCTAGCAGCCACCAGACAGGGATACGTGACCTCCAAGAGACCCAGTACTTC.